This is a list of T cell receptor beta chains from one sample in a study of cytomegalovirus exposure and HLA in healthy donors. Repertoires were generated with immunoSEQ multiplex PCR, while TCRdb's copy carries only in-frame clones and drops some. This repertoire shows 150,000 to 200,000 clones, about three quarters found once; its top ten account for 1.4%. The sample comprised PBMCs. The receptors originated from a young woman in good health and CMV-seronegative. The CDR3 runs from the conserved cysteine through the conserved F or W. The D gene is left open where the match is weak. Size tells how often a clone was seen (once, few, many) or the class of an expanded clone, and some rows leave it out.

>TRBV12-5|-|TRBJ1-1|-
TGTGCTAGTGGTTTGATGGGAGCGAACACTGAAGCTTTCTTT
CASGLMGANTEAFF
>TRBV15|TRBD1|TRBJ2-2|-
TGTGCCACCAGCAGTGGACAGGGGGGGGCCGGGGAGCTGTTTTTT
CATSSGQGGAGELFF
>TRBV7-8|-|TRBJ1-2|-
TGTGCCAGCAGCTTAGCGCGCGGCCAGTTCGGCTACACCTTC
CASSLARGQFGYTF
>TRBV10-3|TRBD1|TRBJ2-5|-
TGTGCCACATCAGGGAAAGAGACAGGGTCTTGGACCCAGTACTTC
CATSGKETGSWTQYF
>TRBV5-1|TRBD2|TRBJ2-3|once
TGCGCCAGCAGCTTGGGAGCGGGGGGCCGCACAGATACGCAGTATTTT
CASSLGAGGRTDTQYF
>TRBV7-4|-|TRBJ2-1|-
TGTGCCAGCAGCTTAGGGACAGATAATGAGCAGTTCTTC
CASSLGTDNEQFF
>TRBV6-6|TRBD2|TRBJ2-5|-
TGTGCCACCACTAGCGGCGGCCAGACCCAGTACTTC
CATTSGGQTQYF
>TRBV9|-|TRBJ1-2|-
TGTGCCAGCAGCGTAGGTTCGGGGGGCTTTAGCTATGGCTACACCTTC
CASSVGSGGFSYGYTF
>TRBV5-4|TRBD2|TRBJ2-7|-
TGTGCCAGCAGCTCCCGTGGGGGCGGGGGGGCTCACGAGCAGTACTTC
CASSSRGGGGAHEQYF
>TRBV10-3|TRBD1|TRBJ1-2|-
TGTGCCATCAGTGATTGGACAGGGGTATATGGCTACACCTTC
CAISDWTGVYGYTF
>TRBV6-5|-|TRBJ2-3|-
TGTGCCAGCAGCCCAACAGGGATCACAGATACGCAGTATTTT
CASSPTGITDTQYF
>TRBV11-2|-|TRBJ1-2|few
TGTGCCAGCAGCTTAGATCTAGGGGTTGGCTACACCTTC
CASSLDLGVGYTF
>TRBV7-9|-|TRBJ2-5|-
TGTGCCAGCAGCTTCATCGACGGCGTTGCGGGATTGCAGCAGACCCAGTACTTC
CASSFIDGVAGLQQTQYF
>TRBV9|-|TRBJ2-7|-
TGTGCCAGCAGCGCGGGGGGCGCCTACGAGCAGTACTTC
CASSAGGAYEQYF
>TRBV19|TRBD1|TRBJ2-1|-
TGTGCCAGTAGTACACAGGGGCTCGCTGAGCAGTTCTTC
CASSTQGLAEQFF
>TRBV10-3|TRBD1|TRBJ1-2|-
TGTGCCATCATTCTCAAAACCCAGGGGGCGGGCTATGGCTACACCTTC
CAIILKTQGAGYGYTF
>TRBV5-1|TRBD2|TRBJ2-3|-
TGCGCCAGCAGCTTGGTAATGAGCGGGGACCCCACAGATACGCAGTATTTT
CASSLVMSGDPTDTQYF
>TRBV10-2|TRBD1|TRBJ1-1|-
TGCGCCAGCAGTCCGACAGGGCTCGGAACTGAAGCTTTCTTT
CASSPTGLGTEAFF
>TRBV5-1|-|TRBJ2-3|-
TGCGCCAGCAGCTCTCATACCGGTCTGGATACGCAGTATTTT
CASSSHTGLDTQYF
>TRBV5-6|-|TRBJ1-1|-
TGTGTCAGCAGCTTTGGGGGGATGGGGACTGAAGCTTTCTTT
CVSSFGGMGTEAFF
>TRBV27|-|TRBJ1-2|-
TGTGCCAGCAGTTTAGGGGGCGGCTATGGCTACACCTTC
CASSLGGGYGYTF
>TRBV6-5|-|TRBJ1-6|-
TGTGCCAGCAGTTACGGAATAGGGGAAGGTTCACCCCTCCACTTT
CASSYGIGEGSPLHF
>TRBV5-8|-|TRBJ2-5|once
TGTGCCAGCAGCCCTGGGAAGCGGGACCAAGAGACCCAGTACTTC
CASSPGKRDQETQYF
>TRBV6-5|-|TRBJ1-6|-
TGTGCCAGCAGTGGCGGGAATTCACCCCTCCACTTT
CASSGGNSPLHF
>TRBV5-1|-|TRBJ2-5|-
TGCGCCAGCACCCCTTACCGGGAAAACCAAGAGACCCAGTACTTC
CASTPYRENQETQYF
>TRBV7-7|TRBD2|TRBJ2-5|-
TGTGCCAGCACCCCAGTGGGGGGGGGAGAGACCCAGTACTTC
CASTPVGGGETQYF
>TRBV4-1|-|TRBJ2-7|-
TGCGCCAGCAGCCAAGGACTGGGAAGGGGGTCCTACGAGCAGTACTTC
CASSQGLGRGSYEQYF
>TRBV28|-|TRBJ2-3|few
TGTGCCAGCAGTCGCGCGATGGAGATCACAAATACGCAGTATTTT
CASSRAMEITNTQYF
>TRBV19|-|TRBJ2-7|-
TGTGCCAGTAGTATAGTGGCGGGGTATCCCTACGAGCAGTACTTC
CASSIVAGYPYEQYF
>TRBV27|TRBD2|TRBJ2-3|-
TGTGCCAGCAGCATTCGGCGGGGGGCGATAGATACGCAGTATTTT
CASSIRRGAIDTQYF
>TRBV19|TRBD1|TRBJ2-7|-
TGTGCCAGTAGTCGGGCCAGGGGGCGAAGTTCCTACGAGCAGTACTTC
CASSRARGRSSYEQYF
>TRBV28|-|TRBJ1-5|-
TGTGCCAGCATGGGGGGGTTTCAGCCCCAGCATTTT
CASMGGFQPQHF
>TRBV9|-|TRBJ1-2|-
TGTGCCAGCAGAGGGGTGGGTGGCTACACCTTC
CASRGVGGYTF
>TRBV27|TRBD2|TRBJ2-7|few
TGTGCCAGCAGTTTCAGGCCCGGGGGGAGCGGAAACGAGCAGTACTTC
CASSFRPGGSGNEQYF
>TRBV5-6|-|TRBJ1-2|-
TGTGCCAGCAGCTTCGGGTCGTCACGGAACTATGGCTACACCTTC
CASSFGSSRNYGYTF
>TRBV30|-|TRBJ1-6|-
TGTGCCTGGAGTGTAACAGGGACCATGAATTCACCCCTCCACTTT
CAWSVTGTMNSPLHF